This T cell receptor beta chain came from a study of breast tumors, draining lymph nodes, adjacent tissues (dated by TCRdb to the mid-2010s). For the wider study: TCR beta repertoires were compared across tumor, adjacent nontumor tissue and axillary lymph nodes obtained from breast cancer patients. The study was designed to assess the relationships and possible T-cell exchange between tumor, surrounding tissue and draining lymph node repertoires in human breast cancer. Summary of the overall study and its limitations: Tumor T-cell repertoires showed less diversity than lymph node repertoires and more diversity than nontumor tissue repertoires, and tumor T-cell repertoires showed preferential V and J gene usage. The conclusion that tumor T cells originate in lymph nodes was framed as consistent with a hypothesis rather than directly demonstrated. A scenario in which most tumor T cells derive from the lymph node and then expand within tumor tissue was judged to be consistent with the data. Tumor and nontumor tissue repertoires were significantly more similar in luminal-like than in basal-like breast cancer.

Sequencing relied on an Illumina HiSeq 2000. Multiplex PCR amplification was used to generate the TCR beta chain libraries. High-throughput sequencing was used to analyze the amplified TCR beta chain products. The raw public reads went through TCRdb reprocessing: fastp at Q25, MiXCR clone calling, in-frame beta chains kept. Entries that share a CDR3 protein sequence are merged under the most common genes and DNA. This sample has some 170,000 distinct CDR3 sequences in its table, and around 33% of those were observed once. Less than 4% of the sample lies in the top ten. This clonotype showed up many times. It lacks a known antigen. Base qualities are not recorded, but no much larger clone differs from it by a single base. The CDR3 covers 15 residues, taking in both the cysteine and the phenylalanine. The CDR3 DNA has 45 bases and is translated from base 1. Per the germline V gene, MNHEY is the CDR1 and SVGAGI is the CDR2. Here V drops 5 bases and J drops 7 bases, and the junction holds 8 bases not matched to any gene.

The axillary draining lymph nodes of breast cancer patients were the source of the lymph node samples. The sequence was obtained from a female donor with breast cancer. Some clones in this sample may be carry-over from other donors' samples. The sequenced sample was axillary lymph node tissue. The chain links TRBV6-5 with TRBJ1-6; 7 nucleotides in the junction match TRBD1. The DNA sequence reads TGTGCCAGCAGTAAGTCCGGGACAGCCAATTCACCCCTCCACTTT. Translated, this is CASSKSGTANSPLHF.